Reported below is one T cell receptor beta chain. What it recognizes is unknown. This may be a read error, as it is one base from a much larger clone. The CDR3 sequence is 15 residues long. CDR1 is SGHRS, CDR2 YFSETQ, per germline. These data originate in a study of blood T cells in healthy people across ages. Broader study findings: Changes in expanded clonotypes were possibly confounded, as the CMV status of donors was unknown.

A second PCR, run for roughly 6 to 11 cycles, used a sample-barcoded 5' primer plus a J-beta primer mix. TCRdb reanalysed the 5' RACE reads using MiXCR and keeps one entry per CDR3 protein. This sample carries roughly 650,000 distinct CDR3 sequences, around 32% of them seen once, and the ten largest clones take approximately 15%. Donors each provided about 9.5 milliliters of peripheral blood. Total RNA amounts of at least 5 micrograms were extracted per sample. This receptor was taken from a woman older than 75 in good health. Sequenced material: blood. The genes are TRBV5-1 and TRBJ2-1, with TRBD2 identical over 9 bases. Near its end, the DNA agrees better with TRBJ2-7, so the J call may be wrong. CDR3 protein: CASSGVSGGHNEQYF. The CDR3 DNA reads TGCGCCAGCAGCGGCGTTAGCGGGGGCCACAATGAGCAGTACTTC.